The 28 T cell receptor beta chains below all came from one sample that was sequenced in a study of OX40 agonist ivuxolimab in advanced cancers. Clones were sequenced by immunoSEQ multiplex PCR, and TCRdb holds only the in-frame ones, with some missing. In the table there are some 79,000 clones, 92% of which are singletons. The starting material was CD4+ or CD8+ T cells sorted from blood, obtained in a trial of the OX40 agonist ivuxolimab. Source of these receptors: an adult with an advanced solid tumor such as melanoma, head and neck, liver or kidney cancer.

The chain joins TRBV2 to TRBJ2-2, with D uncertain. Germline assignment: CDR1 SNHLY and CDR2 FYNNEI. The germline V and J ends were trimmed by 3 bases and 5 bases, with 10 bases remaining between them. This CDR3 region has 14 residues. The CDR3 bases are TGTGCCAGCAGTGACATCTTAGGTACCGGGGAGCTGTTTTTT. Translation gives CASSDILGTGELFF.

The chain joins TRBV19 to TRBJ2-3; 9 bases map to TRBD2. CDR1 and CDR2 (germline): LNHDA, SQIVND (reference sequence). This CDR3 spans 13 amino acids. CDR3: CAVTTSGTDTQYF. CDR3 bases: TGTGCTGTGACAACTAGCGGGACAGATACGCAGTATTTT.

The chain carries TRBV7-2 and TRBJ2-2, with D perhaps given as TRBD1 or TRBD2 (5 bases each). The CDR3 totals 15 residues. Trimming took 1 base from V and 3 from J, leaving 9 bases between them. Per germline, CDR1 SGHTA and CDR2 FQGNSA. CDR3 amino acids: CASSLGGSHTGELFF. CDR3 nucleotide sequence: TGTGCCAGCAGCTTAGGGGGGTCCCACACCGGGGAGCTGTTTTTT.

The chain is built from TRBV18 and TRBJ1-3; 9 positions match TRBD1. The CDR3 spans 16 residues. Trimming removed 2 bases from V and 2 bases from J; junction bases left unmatched: 4. Germline CDR1 and CDR2: KGHSH and LQKENI. For the CDR3, the DNA is TGTGCCAGCTCACCAGGGGGGACAGGGACTGGAAACACCATATATTTT. It specifies CASSPGGTGTGNTIYF. The whole variable domain, remainder taken from reference TRBV18 and TRBJ1-3, is NAGVMQNPRHLVRRRGQEARLRCSPMKGHSHVYWYRQLPEEGLKFMVYLQKENIIDESGMPKERFSAEFPKEGPSILRIQQVVRGDSAAYFCASSPGGTGTGNTIYFGEGSWLTVV.

The rearrangement uses TRBV5-1 and TRBJ1-1, with a tentative D call TRBD1 (5 bases). Between the trimmed V and J ends, which lost 1 base and 5 bases, there was a span of 15 bases. CDR1 is SGHRS and CDR2 is YFSETQ in the germline V gene. The CDR3 sequence is 15 residues long. CDR3 loop: CASSLSGRAGTEAFF. The CDR3 nucleotides read TGCGCCAGCAGCTTGTCTGGCAGGGCGGGGACTGAAGCTTTCTTT.

This sequence joins TRBV19 and TRBJ1-5, with D possibly matching TRBD1 (6 bases). CDR3 length: 16 amino acids. Trimming removed 4 bases at V and 1 base at J, with 14 bases between. Germline CDR1 reads LNHDA; CDR2 reads SQIVND (reference sequence). CDR3 residues: CASSRYRVDSNQPQHF. As DNA, the CDR3 is TGTGCCAGTAGTAGATACAGGGTGGACAGCAATCAGCCCCAGCATTTT.

This chain connects TRBV6-4 to TRBJ2-6; TRBD1 agrees at 9 bases. V shed 7 bases and J 0 bases; nucleotides not matched to a gene: 4. This CDR3 has 16 amino acids. Per germline, CDR1 MRHNA and CDR2 SNTAGT. In nucleotides, the CDR3 is TGTGCCAGCAAAAGGACAGGGGACTCTGGGGCCAACGTCCTGACTTTC. Its protein is CASKRTGDSGANVLTF.

This CDR3 reads CASSLGAGPNEQFF. CDR3 nucleotide sequence: TGTGCCAGCAGCTTGGGAGCGGGACCAAATGAGCAGTTCTTC. The rearrangement links TRBV5-5 to TRBJ2-1, with 7 nucleotides matching TRBD2. Germline V CDR1 and CDR2: SGHKS, YYEKEE (reference sequence). Trimming at V came to 0 bases and at J to 7 bases, leaving 4 bases not matched to a gene. This CDR3 is 14 amino acids long.

Details on this clone: At one end the junction does not follow the germline gene, possibly because of a read error. This chain connects TRBV9 to TRBJ2-3; no reliable D call. The CDR3 spans 13 residues. From germline, CDR1 is SGDLS and CDR2 YYNGEE. The CDR3 protein is CASSVSTTDTQCF. The DNA for the CDR3 is TGTGCCAGCAGCGTTTCGACCACAGATACGCAGTGTTTT.

This clone was recorded once. V is TRBV5-4 and J is TRBJ2-1; 8 nucleotides agree with TRBD2. This CDR3 spans 15 amino acids. J was trimmed by 7 bases and V by 0 bases; bases with no gene match: 6. CDR1 is SGHNT, CDR2 YYREEE, per germline (reference sequence). The CDR3 sequence is CASSLAGGPHNEQFF. The CDR3, as DNA: TGTGCCAGCAGCTTGGCGGGAGGGCCACATAATGAGCAGTTCTTC. The full variable domain, its missing parts supplied by reference TRBV5-4 and TRBJ2-1, is ETGVTQSPTHLIKTRGQQVTLRCSSQSGHNTVSWYQQALGQGPQFIFQYYREEENGRGNFPPRFSGLQFPNYSSELNVNALELDDSALYLCASSLAGGPHNEQFFGPGTRLTVL.

The gene calls are TRBV21-1 and TRBJ2-1; the table's TRBD2 call for D was not verified on the DNA. TRBV21-1 is given as a pseudogene. This CDR3 region has 18 residues. The CDR3 reads CASSKETGRGVSYNEQFF. In nucleotides, the CDR3 is TGTGCCAGCAGCAAAGAGACTGGGCGGGGAGTCTCCTACAATGAGCAGTTCTTC.

This chain uses TRBV28 with TRBJ2-7, with 9 bases identical to TRBD2. V was pared by 6 bases and J by 3 bases, with 9 bases of the junction left unmatched. This CDR3 region has 15 residues. Germline-derived CDR1 and CDR2 are MDHEN and SYDVKM. The CDR3 spells CASSHSGRKNYEQYF. CDR3 bases: TGTGCCAGCAGCCATAGCGGGAGAAAAAACTACGAGCAGTACTTC. Based on the CDR3 plus reference TRBV28 and TRBJ2-7, the full variable domain is DVKVTQSSRYLVKRTGEKVFLECVQDMDHENMFWYRQDPGLGLRLIYFSYDVKMKEKGDIPEGYSVSREKKERFSLILESASTNQTSMYLCASSHSGRKNYEQYFGPGTRLTVT.

The CDR3: CASSLGGTAQGEKLFF. DNA of the CDR3: TGCGCCAGCAGCTTGGGAGGGACGGCCCAAGGTGAAAAACTGTTTTTT. This chain connects TRBV5-1 to TRBJ1-4; D perhaps matches TRBD1 (5 bases). The ends were cut back, 0 bases at V and 7 bases at J, with 16 bases in the middle. Germline lookup yields CDR1 SGHRS and CDR2 YFSETQ. The CDR3 has 16 amino acids.

V usage is TRBV11-2 and J usage is TRBJ2-7; 14 bases fit TRBD2. The CDR3 runs to 15 residues. Unmatched junction bases numbered 7, after V lost 5 bases and J lost 7 bases. CDR1 and CDR2 (germline): SGHAT, FQNNGV. CDR3 sequence reads: CASSRPGLAGEEQYF. The CDR3 DNA follows: TGTGCCAGCAGCAGGCCGGGACTAGCGGGAGAAGAGCAGTACTTC.

The chain is built from TRBV14 and TRBJ1-2; D uncertain. CDR1 SGHDN and CDR2 FVKESK come from the germline V gene. The V and J ends lost 1 base and 2 bases respectively, with 11 bases between them. The CDR3 has 15 amino acids. The CDR3 spells CASSQGNSFNYGYTF. The CDR3 DNA reads TGTGCCAGCAGCCAAGGCAACAGCTTCAACTATGGCTACACCTTC.

The rearrangement links TRBV6-1 to TRBJ2-3; TRBD2 matches 13 bases. This CDR3 is 16 amino acids long. The V segment lost 2 bases and the J segment 6 bases; nucleotides outside the gene matches: 5. Germline values: CDR1 MNHNS, CDR2 SASEGT. DNA for the CDR3: TGTGCCAGCAGTGAATTGGAGACTAGCGGGAGGGATACGCAGTATTTT. It encodes CASSELETSGRDTQYF.

The chain combines TRBV7-9 with TRBJ2-1; TRBD2 matches 7 bases. The trim removed 5 bases at V and 2 bases at J, leaving 12 bases unmatched. The CDR3 is 17 residues long. CDR1 is SEHNR and CDR2 is FQNEAQ in the germline V gene (reference sequence). Written as DNA, the CDR3 is TGTGCCAGCAGCCCTCGACATGGGGAGGGGACCTACAATGAGCAGTTCTTC. Translated: CASSPRHGEGTYNEQFF. Variable domain in full (rest from reference TRBV7-9 and TRBJ2-1): DTGVSQNPRHKITKRGQNVTFRCDPISEHNRLYWYRQTLGQGPEFLTYFQNEAQLEKSRLLSDRFSAERPKGSFSTLEIQRTEQGDSAMYLCASSPRHGEGTYNEQFFGPGTRLTVL.

The V gene is TRBV4-3, the J gene TRBJ2-3; D unclear. V was clipped by 0 bases and J by 0 bases, with 7 bases between them. This CDR3 spans 15 amino acids. Germline V gives CDR1 LGHNA, CDR2 YSLEER. Here the CDR3 reads CASSQEYASTDTQYF. DNA of the CDR3: TGCGCCAGCAGCCAAGAATATGCTAGCACAGATACGCAGTATTTT.

V gene TRBV6-1 combines with J gene TRBJ2-2; D call uncertain. There are 15 residues in the CDR3. V lost 6 bases and J lost 2, with 13 bases in between. Looked up from germline, CDR1 is MNHNS and CDR2 is SASEGT. CDR3 in DNA: TGTGCCAGCAGATCATGGGATCATAACACCGGGGAGCTGTTTTTT. It yields the protein CASRSWDHNTGELFF.

J is TRBJ2-7 and V is TRBV6-5; 8 bases are a match to TRBD2. CDR3 length: 14 residues. The J segment lost 3 bases and the V segment lost 0 bases, leaving 1 base of the junction unmatched. Germline lookup yields CDR1 MNHEY and CDR2 SVGAGI. CDR3 loop: CASSYSSGSYEQYF. The CDR3 bases are TGTGCCAGCAGTTACTCAAGCGGGAGCTACGAGCAGTACTTC.

The genes are TRBV11-3 and TRBJ1-2; 9 bases line up with TRBD1. This CDR3 is 15 amino acids long. Germline V gene sequence: CDR1 SGHNT, CDR2 YENEEA. Germline trimming cut 5 bases from V and 8 bases from J; bases unmatched to any gene: 12. CDR3 region: CASSTPSQGAGGYTF. The CDR3 nucleotides read TGTGCCAGCAGCACACCATCACAGGGGGCTGGCGGCTACACCTTC.

The chain links TRBV7-9 to TRBJ2-4, with a possible D match to TRBD2 (5 bases). This CDR3 contains 15 residues. The germline gives CDR1 SEHNR, CDR2 FQNEAQ (reference sequence). V was clipped by 4 bases and J by 4 bases, with 14 bases between them. CDR3 in DNA: TGTGCCAGCAGCTCGTACCGGGAAAATAAAAACATTCAGTACTTC. It translates to CASSSYRENKNIQYF.

The genes are TRBV7-2 and TRBJ2-5, with D possibly TRBD2 on 6 matching bases. Deletions cut 0 bases from V and 0 bases from J, with 11 bases between. CDR1 is SGHTA, CDR2 FQGNSA, per germline. The CDR3 covers 16 residues. This chain's CDR3 is CASSLAGGANQETQYF. DNA for the CDR3: TGTGCCAGCAGCTTAGCCGGAGGGGCGAACCAAGAGACCCAGTACTTC.

In the case of this clone: Other DNA sequences from this sample encode an identical CDR3 as well. The chain combines TRBV11-2 with TRBJ1-5; D remains ambiguous. V lost 3 bases to trimming and J lost 0 bases, with 3 bases between them. Germline lookup yields CDR1 SGHAT and CDR2 FQNNGV. This CDR3 contains 13 residues. For the CDR3, the DNA is TGTGCCAGCAGCTTCGATAGCAATCAGCCCCAGCATTTT. It encodes CASSFDSNQPQHF.

The rearrangement uses TRBV5-4 and TRBJ1-2, with D possibly matching TRBD1 (5 bases). The CDR3 spans 14 residues. The V end was cut by 0 bases, the J end by 0 bases, with 6 bases between. Germline lookup yields CDR1 SGHNT and CDR2 YYREEE (reference sequence). Here the CDR3 reads CASSLAGANYGYTF. In DNA, the CDR3 is TGTGCCAGCAGCTTGGCGGGGGCTAACTATGGCTACACCTTC.

The chain carries TRBV7-6 and TRBJ2-2; D is undetermined. CDR3 length equals 13 residues. In germline, CDR1 is SGHVS, CDR2 FNYEAQ. V lost 5 bases and J 4 bases, leaving 8 bases between the germline ends. CDR3 DNA sequence: TGTGCCAGCAGCCCAGGCCTCACCGGGGAGCTGTTTTTT. Encoded protein: CASSPGLTGELFF.

The chain joins TRBV6-5 to TRBJ2-7, with 12 bases that match TRBD1. Germline assignment: CDR1 MNHEY and CDR2 SVGAGI. There are 15 residues in the CDR3. Trimming cost V 3 bases and J 5 bases; bases outside gene matches: 5. The CDR3 sequence: CASSYSGTGGHEQYF. The CDR3 DNA reads TGTGCCAGCAGTTATTCCGGGACAGGGGGCCACGAGCAGTACTTC.

This clone has just one count. The chain employs TRBV19 and TRBJ2-2, with a weak D call TRBD2 (5 bases). The germline V gene has CDR1 LNHDA and CDR2 SQIVND (reference sequence). Trimming removed 3 bases from V and 2 bases from J, with 10 bases in between. This CDR3 region has 15 residues. CDR3 sequence: CASSILGANTGELFF. CDR3 in DNA: TGTGCCAGTAGTATTTTGGGAGCCAACACCGGGGAGCTGTTTTTT.